The present T cell receptor (beta chain) was sequenced within a study of Graves' ophthalmopathy and Graves' hyperthyroidism. The CDR3 sequence is 16 residues long. CDR1 is SGHAT, CDR2 FQNNGV, per germline. V lost 1 base and J lost 5, with 15 bases in between. This clonotype was detected ten times or more. For repertoire sequencing, the TCR beta CDR3 regions were amplified from RNA transcripts. HTBI primers served in a first-round RT-PCR, which a second-round multiplex PCR followed. MiXCR, applied by TCRdb to the multiplex PCR reads, yields one record per CDR3 protein. The sample lists hundreds of thousands of distinct CDR3 sequences; approximately 21% were seen once.

This receptor was taken from a young woman with stable Graves' hyperthyroidism. Some clones in this sample may be carry-over from other donors' samples. Sequenced: peripheral blood. The chain employs TRBV11-2 and TRBJ1-5, with D possibly TRBD1 on 6 matching bases. CDR3 nucleotide sequence: TGTGCCAGCAGCTTAGGGGTTTCGGGGGCCGATCAGCCCCAGCATTTT. Protein product: CASSLGVSGADQPQHF.